This is a list of T cell receptor beta chains from one sample in a study of blood T cell repertoires in COVID-19. Profiling relied on immunoSEQ multiplex PCR, and the TCRdb table lists in-frame clones only, not all of them. The data contain under 150,000 clones, 84% of them seen just once; the ten biggest clones take up roughly 4%. The sample consisted of PBMCs or T cells enriched from blood (not recorded which). These receptors came from a man between 50 and 59 years old in a cohort exposed to, infected with or recovered from COVID-19 (not recorded which). The CDR3 runs from the conserved cysteine through the conserved F or W. The D gene is left open where the match is weak. Size values are once, few and many counts, or a class for expanded clones, and some rows have none.

V	J	D	size	CDR3	DNA
TRBV25-1	TRBJ2-3	NA	NA	CASSELWSDSPFGDTQYF	TGTGCCAGCAGTGAACTTTGGTCGGACAGCCCGTTCGGAGATACGCAGTATTTT
TRBV12-3/TRBV12-4	TRBJ1-1	NA	few	CASRFNLFEAFF	TGTGCCAGCAGATTTAACTTGTTCGAAGCTTTCTTT
TRBV10-3	TRBJ1-2	NA	NA	CAISEDFPGYGYTF	TGTGCCATCAGTGAGGACTTTCCGGGGTATGGCTACACCTTC
TRBV9	TRBJ2-7	NA	once	CASSVGNSGSYEQYF	TGTGCCAGCAGCGTAGGAAATAGCGGCTCCTACGAGCAGTACTTC
TRBV21-1	TRBJ2-1	NA	NA	CASSNGAGVGDEQFF	TGTGCCAGCAGCAACGGAGCGGGAGTGGGGGATGAGCAGTTCTTC
TRBV2	TRBJ1-2	TRBD1	NA	CASTWDRATYGYTF	TGTGCCAGCACCTGGGACAGGGCTACCTATGGCTACACCTTC
TRBV7-7	TRBJ2-1	TRBD2	NA	CASSMLAGTYNEQFF	TGTGCCAGCAGCATGCTAGCGGGGACCTACAATGAGCAGTTCTTC
TRBV3-1/TRBV3-2	TRBJ2-7	TRBD2	NA	CASSQGLAGASYEQYF	TGTGCCAGCAGCCAAGGTTTAGCGGGAGCCTCCTACGAGCAGTACTTC
TRBV27	TRBJ2-7	NA	NA	CASSSDFGQPYEQYF	TGTGCCAGCAGCTCCGATTTCGGACAGCCCTACGAGCAGTACTTC
TRBV2	TRBJ2-7	TRBD2	NA	CASSEALGLAGAYEQYF	TGTGCCAGCAGTGAAGCGCTCGGACTAGCGGGAGCCTACGAGCAGTACTTC
TRBV28	TRBJ1-1	TRBD1	NA	CASSRTGGTEAFF	TGTGCCAGCAGCCGAACAGGGGGCACTGAAGCTTTCTTT
TRBV29-1	TRBJ2-7	TRBD2	few	CSVGLADPYEQYF	TGCAGCGTTGGGCTAGCGGACCCCTACGAGCAGTACTTC
TRBV20-1	TRBJ1-2	TRBD1	once	CSAQGGYGYTF	TGCAGTGCCCAGGGGGGATATGGCTACACCTTC
TRBV28	TRBJ2-1	TRBD2	few	CASLQAGDGYNEQFF	TGTGCCAGCCTCCAAGCGGGAGACGGCTACAATGAGCAGTTCTTC
TRBV9	TRBJ2-7	NA	NA	CASSVGGQGPYEQYF	TGTGCCAGCAGCGTAGGGGGGCAGGGACCCTACGAGCAGTACTTC
TRBV27	TRBJ2-7	NA	NA	CASSFGRDYEQYF	TGTGCCAGCAGTTTCGGCAGGGACTACGAGCAGTACTTC
TRBV4-1	TRBJ2-1	NA	NA	CASSLTPGKKYGNEQFF	TGCGCCAGCAGCCTCACTCCAGGGAAAAAGTATGGCAATGAGCAGTTCTTC
TRBV29-1	TRBJ1-5	TRBD1	few	CSVRDRGHQPQHF	TGCAGCGTTCGGGACAGGGGGCATCAGCCCCAGCATTTT
TRBV5-1	TRBJ2-2	NA	NA	CASSLTSGPTGELFF	TGCGCCAGCAGCTTGACGTCAGGGCCCACCGGGGAGCTGTTTTTT
TRBV18	TRBJ1-2	NA	NA	CASSSQGRGDYGYTF	TGTGCCAGCTCATCGCAGGGGAGAGGGGACTATGGCTACACCTTC
TRBV15	TRBJ2-2	NA	few	CATSRAGTLTGELFF	TGTGCCACCAGCAGAGCCGGGACATTGACCGGGGAGCTGTTTTTT
TRBV7-7	TRBJ2-3	NA	medium-sized	CASSLALSGGSDTQYF	TGTGCCAGCAGCTTAGCGTTAAGTGGGGGGTCAGATACGCAGTATTTT
TRBV10-3	TRBJ1-4	NA	NA	CAISEGVNEKLFF	TGTGCCATCAGTGAAGGAGTTAATGAAAAACTGTTTTTT
TRBV4-1	TRBJ1-1	NA	NA	CASGRQRNTEAFF	TGCGCCAGCGGTCGACAGCGGAACACTGAAGCTTTCTTT
TRBV6-4	TRBJ2-2	TRBD2	many	CASSGAGGPAGELFF	TGTGCCAGCAGTGGTGCGGGAGGGCCCGCCGGGGAGCTGTTTTTT
TRBV27	TRBJ2-7	NA	medium-sized	CASSGQPHYEQYF	TGTGCCAGCAGCGGACAGCCTCACTACGAGCAGTACTTC
TRBV19	TRBJ1-6	NA	once	CASSIAGSPLHF	TGTGCCAGTAGTATAGCAGGCTCACCCCTCCACTTT
TRBV19	TRBJ1-5	TRBD1	NA	CASSWDSFNQPQHF	TGTGCCAGTAGCTGGGACAGCTTCAATCAGCCCCAGCATTTT
TRBV30	TRBJ1-4	TRBD1	NA	CAWSVQGGTWLFF	TGTGCCTGGAGTGTACAGGGGGGTACATGGCTGTTTTTT
TRBV24-1	TRBJ2-7	NA	NA	CATSGSTYEQYF	TGTGCCACCAGTGGCAGTACCTACGAGCAGTACTTC
TRBV12-3/TRBV12-4	TRBJ2-3	TRBD2	NA	CASGLVTDTQYF	TGTGCCAGCGGACTAGTCACAGATACGCAGTATTTT
TRBV7-9	TRBJ1-2	NA	NA	CASSPQEYYGYTF	TGTGCCAGCAGCCCACAGGAGTACTATGGCTACACCTTC
TRBV9	TRBJ2-2	NA	NA	CATGIHTGELFF	TGTGCCACTGGCATACACACCGGGGAGCTGTTTTTT
TRBV30	TRBJ1-5	NA	NA	CAWRTQANQPQHF	TGTGCCTGGAGGACACAGGCCAATCAGCCCCAGCATTTT
TRBV24-1	TRBJ1-1	TRBD1	NA	CATSDNRGGNTEAFF	TGTGCCACCAGTGATAACAGGGGAGGAAACACTGAAGCTTTCTTT